The rows below give T cell receptor beta chains drawn from one sample of a study of identifying expanded T cells in peripheral blood. The table came from immunoSEQ multiplex PCR; TCRdb's copy has only in-frame clones and leaves some out. Seen here are tens of thousands of clones, roughly 86% observed once, and the top ten hold around 5.9%. The sequenced sample consisted of blood. The receptors were sampled from a person aged 18 to 75 in good health. The conserved cysteine and the conserved F or W are not part of the CDR3 here.

v_call	j_call	cdr3_aa
TRBV5-1	TRBJ1-5	ASSFYGDQPQH
TRBV6-5	TRBJ2-4	ASSYSASVENIQY
TRBV10-3	TRBJ1-2	AISDLGQGAYGYT
TRBV18	TRBJ2-5	ASSPPRLAGDIETQY
TRBV10-1	TRBJ2-2	ASSHNTGELF
TRBV7-9	TRBJ2-1	ASSRSGTGGSYNEQF
TRBV5-1	TRBJ1-6	ASSLAVDSNSPLH
TRBV6-1	TRBJ1-2	ASTRGEGAPGYT
TRBV28	TRBJ1-2	ASSMAGTGPSNYGYT
TRBV7-2	TRBJ1-3	ASSLGDPISGNTIY
TRBV13	TRBJ2-5	ASSLGRRGGQETQY
TRBV9	TRBJ1-3	ASSVGMGPGGNTIY
TRBV21-1	TRBJ1-2	ASSKGGDGSDGYT
TRBV6-1	TRBJ2-1	ASSEAPTVSSYNEQF
TRBV7-9	TRBJ1-2	ASSLTLNYGYT
TRBV4-2	TRBJ1-2	ASSQGTGATFYGYT
TRBV4-2	TRBJ1-6	ASSASTGTLDSPLH
TRBV7-9	TRBJ2-7	ASSSPDSPYEQY
TRBV9	TRBJ2-1	ASSLALPGDQF
TRBV7-2	TRBJ1-6	AGRDRLNSPLH
TRBV4-2	TRBJ1-5	ASSQENGGNQPQH
TRBV29-1	TRBJ1-2	SAWTGGNYGYT
TRBV2	TRBJ1-2	ASSEGNRGVGYT
TRBV7-9	TRBJ2-5	ASSIQVWETQY
TRBV18	TRBJ2-5	ASSPGERETQY